This T cell receptor beta chain is drawn from a study of cytomegalovirus exposure and HLA in healthy donors. Study background: Out of approximately 400 genotyped donors, approximately 84% belonged to the Caucasian-associated ancestry cluster.

The study, taken as a whole, reports: Published work reported that the classifier diagnosed cytomegalovirus status with high specificity and sensitivity.

In the PCR, 60 Vbeta and 13 Jbeta primers were used. Produced via immunoSEQ multiplex PCR; TCRdb's table is partial and in-frame only. The top ten clones hold 2.6% of a sample with roughly 220,000 clones, about two thirds of them seen once. This CDR3 spans 13 amino acids. Trimming removed 3 bases from V and 4 bases from J, with 10 bases in between. CDR1 SGDLS and CDR2 YYNGEE come from the germline V gene. Concerning this clone: Antigen unknown.

This chain links TRBV9 with TRBJ1-2; D is possibly TRBD1 (6 bases). The sample comprised PBMCs. This receptor was taken from a man aged 35-49 years in good health and CMV-seropositive. For the CDR3, the DNA is TGTGCCAGCAGCGACGGACAGAGCTATGGCTACACCTTC. Amino acids: CASSDGQSYGYTF.